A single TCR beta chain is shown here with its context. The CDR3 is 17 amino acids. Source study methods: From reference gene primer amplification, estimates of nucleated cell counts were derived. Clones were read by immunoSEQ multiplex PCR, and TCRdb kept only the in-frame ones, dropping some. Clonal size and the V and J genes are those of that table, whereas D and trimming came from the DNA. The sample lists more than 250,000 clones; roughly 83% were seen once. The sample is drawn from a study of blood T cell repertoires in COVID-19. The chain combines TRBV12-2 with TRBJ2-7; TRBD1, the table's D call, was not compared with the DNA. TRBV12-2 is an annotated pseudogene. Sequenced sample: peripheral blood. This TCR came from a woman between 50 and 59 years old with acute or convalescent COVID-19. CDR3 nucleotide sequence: TGTGCAAGTCGCAACAACCGGACAGTCGACCCCTCCTACGAGCAGTACTTC. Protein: CASRNNRTVDPSYEQYF.